These T cell receptor beta chains were read from a single sample in a study of cytomegalovirus exposure and HLA in healthy donors. Assay: immunoSEQ multiplex PCR; the TCRdb copy retains only in-frame clones and omits some. The repertoire consists of roughly 150,000 clones, with around 84% occurring once and the leading ten covering about 2.1%. Sequencing was carried out using PBMCs. These receptors came from a woman between 18 and 29 years old in good health and CMV-seronegative. Both conserved end residues are part of each CDR3. A D gene is named only where the DNA matches it firmly. Part of the rows lack a size; the others show once, few, many or a class for expanded clones.

V	size	D	J	CDR3	DNA
TRBV7-3	few	-	TRBJ2-1	CASSTRVGSYNEQFF	TGTGCCAGCAGCACCAGGGTAGGCTCCTACAATGAGCAGTTCTTC
TRBV2	-	-	TRBJ1-5	CASSEAAGGTSNQPQHF	TGTGCCAGCAGTGAAGCAGCGGGGGGGACGAGCAATCAGCCCCAGCATTTT
TRBV7-9	-	-	TRBJ1-2	CASSSTGSSNGYTF	TGTGCCAGCAGCTCGACCGGGTCTTCTAATGGCTACACCTTC
TRBV28	-	TRBD2	TRBJ2-2	CASSLRLAGTGELFF	TGTGCCAGCAGCCTCAGACTAGCGGGGACCGGGGAGCTGTTTTTT
TRBV5-4	-	TRBD2	TRBJ2-7	CASSEDPGLAGRGEQYF	TGTGCCAGCAGCGAGGATCCGGGACTAGCGGGACGCGGCGAGCAGTACTTC
TRBV18	-	TRBD2	TRBJ2-5	CASSRGLAGGRPKETQYF	TGTGCCAGCTCACGGGGACTAGCGGGAGGCCGGCCGAAAGAGACCCAGTACTTC
TRBV5-8	-	-	TRBJ2-7	CASSLGVGDGGEQYF	TGTGCCAGCAGCTTGGGAGTTGGTGACGGCGGCGAGCAGTACTTC
TRBV6-6	once	-	TRBJ2-7	CASSYTDYEQYF	TGTGCCAGCAGTTACACAGACTACGAGCAGTACTTC
TRBV19	-	-	TRBJ2-7	CASSNAAGGEQYF	TGTGCCAGTAGTAATGCGGCAGGAGGCGAGCAGTACTTC
TRBV19	-	TRBD2	TRBJ2-5	CASSIDGTSWETQYF	TGTGCCAGTAGTATAGACGGGACTAGCTGGGAGACCCAGTACTTC
TRBV18	-	-	TRBJ1-4	CASSRPQGGEKLFF	TGTGCCAGCTCCCGTCCACAGGGTGGAGAAAAACTGTTTTTT
TRBV5-4	-	TRBD1	TRBJ2-7	CASNKQGATYEQYF	TGTGCCAGCAACAAACAGGGGGCAACCTACGAGCAGTACTTC
TRBV9	-	TRBD2	TRBJ2-5	CASSPAGGGAWETQYF	TGTGCCAGCAGCCCCGCCGGCGGGGGGGCTTGGGAGACCCAGTACTTC
TRBV10-3	-	TRBD1	TRBJ1-2	CAISESGGYGYTF	TGTGCCATCAGTGAATCAGGGGGCTATGGCTACACCTTC
TRBV4-1	-	TRBD1	TRBJ2-7	CASSRDRDPGYEQYF	TGCGCCAGCAGCCGGGACAGGGATCCGGGCTACGAGCAGTACTTC
TRBV28	-	-	TRBJ2-1	CASSLISGNSYNEQFF	TGTGCCAGCAGTTTGATTTCAGGGAACTCCTACAATGAGCAGTTCTTC
TRBV4-3	-	TRBD2	TRBJ2-7	CASSPGLAERNEQYF	TGCGCCAGCAGCCCCGGACTAGCGGAGAGGAACGAGCAGTACTTC
TRBV28	-	-	TRBJ1-2	CASSPGGGSYGYTF	TGTGCCAGCAGCCCGGGCGGGGGAAGCTATGGCTACACCTTC
TRBV5-1	-	-	TRBJ1-1	CASSLGRSGVTEAFF	TGCGCCAGCAGCTTGGGGAGGTCGGGTGTCACTGAAGCTTTCTTT
TRBV7-2	-	-	TRBJ2-4	CASSLQDIQYF	TGTGCCAGCAGCTTACAGGACATTCAGTACTTC
TRBV15	-	TRBD1	TRBJ2-1	CATSRDRGQGTYNEQFF	TGTGCCACCAGCAGAGATCGAGGACAGGGGACCTACAATGAGCAGTTCTTC
TRBV7-9	-	TRBD1	TRBJ2-3	CASSFPHYRGHETDTQYF	TGTGCCAGCAGCTTCCCTCATTACAGGGGGCATGAGACAGATACGCAGTATTTT
TRBV28	-	-	TRBJ1-4	CASSSATNEKLFF	TGTGCCAGCAGTTCTGCAACTAATGAAAAACTGTTTTTT
TRBV27	few	TRBD1	TRBJ2-7	CASSLRGQGGGEQYF	TGTGCCAGCAGTCTACGGGGACAGGGGGGGGGCGAGCAGTACTTC
TRBV4-1	-	-	TRBJ2-3	CASSLYGPGTDTQYF	TGCGCCAGCAGCCTCTACGGGCCGGGGACAGATACGCAGTATTTT
TRBV11-3	-	-	TRBJ2-2	CASSFQYDSVELFF	TGTGCCAGCAGCTTTCAATACGATAGTGTGGAGCTGTTTTTT
TRBV5-1	-	TRBD1	TRBJ2-7	CASSSGTGDYEQYF	TGCGCCAGCAGCTCCGGGACAGGAGACTACGAGCAGTACTTC
TRBV6-1	-	-	TRBJ2-7	CASRPGYYEQYF	TGTGCCAGCAGGCCGGGGTACTACGAGCAGTACTTC